These 28 T cell receptor beta chains share one sample of origin, sequenced in a study of T cell responses to AZD1222 COVID-19 vaccine. Only in-frame clones appear in the TCRdb table, and some are missing; sequencing was by immunoSEQ multiplex PCR. This sample has roughly 93,000 clones, with about nine tenths found just once. The specimen was peripheral blood, collected on day 0 of AZD1222 vaccination. These receptors came from an adult in good health.

The chain carries TRBV6-5 and TRBJ1-1; maybe TRBD1 (5 bases). V dropped 7 bases and J dropped 5 bases, with 17 bases sitting between them. This CDR3 contains 14 residues. Germline V CDR1 and CDR2: MNHEY, SVGAGI. CDR3 nucleotides: TGTGCCAGCACCAAATCCAGGGATATGACTGAAGCTTTCTTT. It specifies CASTKSRDMTEAFF.

V usage is TRBV6-5 and J usage is TRBJ2-1; a weak D match, TRBD1 (5 bases). This CDR3 spans 15 amino acids. Germline V lookup: CDR1 MNHEY, CDR2 SVGAGI. V gave up 3 bases and J gave up 3 bases, with 12 bases separating them. The CDR3: CASSYSIGDYNEQFF. As DNA, the CDR3 is TGTGCCAGCAGTTATTCGATAGGGGACTACAATGAGCAGTTCTTC.

CDR3 DNA: TGTGCCAGCAGCTTATTTCGGGGAGTGGATGAAAAACTGTTTTTT. It encodes CASSLFRGVDEKLFF. The chain couples TRBV7-9 to TRBJ1-4; D not resolved. Trimming stripped 2 bases from V and 6 bases from J, with 13 bases between. The CDR3 is 15 amino acids. Germline V lookup: CDR1 SEHNR, CDR2 FQNEAQ (reference sequence).

The CDR3 here is CASSFEQGEKLFF. As DNA, the CDR3 is TGTGCCAGCAGTTTCGAGCAGGGTGAAAAACTGTTTTTT. The V gene is TRBV28, the J gene TRBJ1-4; perhaps TRBD1 as D (5 bases). The V gene's germline CDR1 is MDHEN and CDR2 SYDVKM. This CDR3 region has 13 residues. Trimming removed 3 bases from V and 7 bases from J, with 9 bases in between.

The V gene is TRBV9, the J gene TRBJ2-3; D not resolved. Trimming removed 6 bases from V and 0 bases from J, with 11 bases in between. The V gene's germline CDR1 is SGDLS and CDR2 YYNGEE. This CDR3 contains 14 residues. CDR3 region: CASNFLTSTDTQYF. DNA for the CDR3: TGTGCCAGCAACTTTTTAACTAGCACAGATACGCAGTATTTT.

V gene TRBV29-1 combines with J gene TRBJ1-2, with D unclear. The CDR3 has 12 residues. In germline, CDR1 is SQVTM, CDR2 ANQGSEA. Trimming took 2 bases from V and 8 from J, leaving 12 bases between them. CDR3 loop: CSVERVSRGYTF. The CDR3 coding sequence is TGCAGCGTTGAAAGGGTGTCTCGGGGCTACACCTTC.

This clone has only a few counts. The rearrangement joins TRBV6-5 to TRBJ2-7; 10 bases match TRBD2. Germline V CDR1 and CDR2: MNHEY, SVGAGI. The ends lost 6 bases at V and 2 bases at J; junction bases unmatched: 7. This CDR3 contains 15 residues. CDR3 sequence reads: CASRSLAGAAYEQYF. The CDR3 region has the DNA TGTGCCAGCAGGTCCCTAGCGGGGGCCGCCTACGAGCAGTACTTC.

The V gene is TRBV30, the J gene TRBJ2-7, with 13 bases fitting TRBD2. CDR3 length: 13 amino acids. Germline lookup yields CDR1 GTSNPN and CDR2 SVGIG (reference sequence). Trimming took 3 bases from V and 6 from J; bases not matched to a gene: 2. The CDR3, as DNA: TGTGCCTGGAGAAGACTAGCGGGGGGCGAGCAGTACTTC. It specifies CAWRRLAGGEQYF.

The chain carries TRBV5-1 and TRBJ1-4; 9 bases match TRBD1. The ends lost 3 bases at V and 6 bases at J; junction bases unmatched: 6. Germline V CDR1 and CDR2: SGHRS, YFSETQ. This CDR3 has 15 residues. In DNA form, the CDR3 reads TGCGCCAGCAGCTCCGGACAGGGGAGCTATGAAAAACTGTTTTTT. Translated, it gives CASSSGQGSYEKLFF.

The genes are TRBV9 and TRBJ2-7, with 9 bases fitting TRBD1. CDR3 size: 15 residues. CDR1 is SGDLS and CDR2 is YYNGEE in the germline V gene. After removal of 3 bases from V and 0 bases from J, the junction contained 4 bases not matched to a gene. The CDR3 region is CASSAGTGSSYEQYF. CDR3 bases: TGTGCCAGCAGCGCCGGGACAGGGAGCTCCTACGAGCAGTACTTC.

Remarks on this clone: Different DNA sequences within this sample yield the same CDR3. The V call is TRBV9, the J call TRBJ2-1; D gene unclear. Germline values: CDR1 SGDLS, CDR2 YYNGEE. V gave up 2 bases and J gave up 0 bases, with 6 bases separating them. CDR3 length: 14 residues. DNA for the CDR3: TGTGCCAGCAGCGTGTCCAGCTCCTACAATGAGCAGTTCTTC. It is translated as CASSVSSSYNEQFF.

V is TRBV20-1 and J is TRBJ1-2; no reliable D call. The germline gives CDR1 DFQATT, CDR2 SNEGSKA (reference sequence). V was trimmed by 3 bases and J by 7 bases, leaving 18 bases between them. The length of the CDR3 is 14 residues. In DNA form, the CDR3 reads TGCAGTGCTAGTCTTGCTAGGGTGGTTCTTGGCTACACCTTC. Its protein is CSASLARVVLGYTF.

The genes are TRBV2 and TRBJ2-7; tentative D call: TRBD1 (6 bases). Germline lookup yields CDR1 SNHLY and CDR2 FYNNEI. This CDR3 comprises 14 residues. V dropped 3 bases and J dropped 2 bases, with 11 bases sitting between them. In nucleotides, the CDR3 is TGTGCCAGCAGTGAGCAGGGGATGACCTACGAGCAGTACTTC. Translation: CASSEQGMTYEQYF. Full variable domain (remainder filled in from reference TRBV2 and TRBJ2-7): EPEVTQTPSHQVTQMGQEVILRCVPISNHLYFYWYRQILGQKVEFLVSFYNNEISEKSEIFDDQFSVERPDGSNFTLKIRSTKLEDSAMYFCASSEQGMTYEQYFGPGTRLTVT.

The chain carries TRBV5-4 and TRBJ2-6; the D is unclear. The CDR3 loop spans 14 amino acids. Germline CDR1 reads SGHNT; CDR2 reads YYREEE (reference sequence). Trimming cost V 3 bases and J 0 bases, with 4 bases left between them. The CDR3 DNA reads TGTGCCAGCAGCTCGAGCTCTGGGGCCAACGTCCTGACTTTC. Its translation: CASSSSSGANVLTF.

This clone is medium-sized within its sample. This chain joins TRBV6-1 and TRBJ2-5; TRBD2 matches 10 bases. CDR3 size: 15 residues. V shed 2 bases, J shed 2 bases, and the junction held 2 bases outside the gene matches. The germline V gene has CDR1 MNHNS and CDR2 SASEGT. The CDR3 region is CASSELAGEQETQYF. CDR3 in DNA: TGTGCCAGCAGTGAACTAGCGGGGGAGCAAGAGACCCAGTACTTC.

The J gene is TRBJ2-1, the V gene TRBV19; D unresolved. The CDR3 has 13 residues. Per germline, CDR1 LNHDA and CDR2 SQIVND (reference sequence). V was shortened by 2 bases and J by 8 bases, with 10 bases between the two germline ends. The CDR3 nucleotides are TGTGCCAGTAGTATACTGGGCAGTTATGAGCAGTTCTTC. Translating it yields CASSILGSYEQFF.

J is TRBJ2-1 and V is TRBV11-3, with D possibly matching TRBD1 (6 bases). Trimming shortened V by 6 bases and J by 9 bases, and 12 bases separated the two germline ends. This CDR3 spans 12 amino acids. Germline CDR1 and CDR2: SGHNT and YENEEA. CDR3: CASSLQGSEQFF. The CDR3 coding sequence is TGTGCCAGCAGTTTACAGGGCAGTGAGCAGTTCTTC.

The chain is built from TRBV28 and TRBJ1-6; no clear D. Trimming removed 6 bases at V and 0 bases at J, with 6 bases between. Germline lookup yields CDR1 MDHEN and CDR2 SYDVKM. The CDR3 is 14 residues long. CDR3 in amino acids: CASSSPSYNSPLHF. The DNA for the CDR3 is TGTGCCAGCAGCTCCCCCTCCTATAATTCACCCCTCCACTTT.

V is TRBV27 and J is TRBJ1-6; 11 bases are a match to TRBD1. Trimming cost V 2 bases and J 4 bases; bases outside gene matches: 7. Germline V lookup: CDR1 MNHEY, CDR2 SMNVEV (reference sequence). This CDR3 spans 18 amino acids. CDR3 bases: TGTGCCAGCAGTTTAATCCCTGGGACAGGGGGTTATAATTCACCCCTCCACTTT. It translates to CASSLIPGTGGYNSPLHF.

This chain joins TRBV2 and TRBJ1-1, with TRBD1 as a possible D gene (6 bases). Germline V gene data show CDR1 as SNHLY and CDR2 as FYNNEI. CDR3 length equals 14 residues. Trimming took 7 bases from V and 1 from J, leaving 13 bases between them. Here the CDR3 reads CASTIGGRNTEAFF. The CDR3 DNA follows: TGTGCCAGCACGATCGGGGGGCGGAACACTGAAGCTTTCTTT.

J is TRBJ2-1 and V is TRBV7-3; D is possibly TRBD1 (5 bases). Per germline, CDR1 SGHTA and CDR2 FQGTGA. This CDR3 is built from 13 residues. Trimming stripped 2 bases from V and 4 bases from J, with 6 bases between. The CDR3 loop is CASSLSGYNEQFF. The CDR3 DNA follows: TGTGCCAGCAGCTTATCAGGGTACAATGAGCAGTTCTTC.

The V gene is TRBV5-5, the J gene TRBJ2-5; D remains unclear. CDR1 is SGHKS and CDR2 is YYEKEE in the germline V gene (reference sequence). CDR3 length equals 14 residues. The V end lost 4 bases, the J end lost 4 bases, and 14 bases lay between the germline ends. CDR3 DNA sequence: TGTGCCAGCAGCCCGCCGGGTTCCCGAGAGACCCAGTACTTC. Amino acids: CASSPPGSRETQYF.

The V and J genes are TRBV27 and TRBJ1-1; 7 bases fit TRBD1. Per germline, CDR1 MNHEY and CDR2 SMNVEV (reference sequence). The CDR3 loop spans 14 amino acids. J gave up 12 bases and V 3 bases, and 13 bases lay outside the gene matches. The CDR3 is CASSFRFDRARPFF. The CDR3 nucleotides read TGTGCCAGCAGTTTTCGCTTCGACAGGGCGAGACCTTTCTTT.

The V call is TRBV6-1, the J call TRBJ1-5; D not resolved. Germline V gene sequence: CDR1 MNHNS, CDR2 SASEGT. This CDR3 has 12 amino acids. Trimming shortened V by 6 bases and J by 4 bases, and 7 bases separated the two germline ends. The CDR3 loop is CASRSVNQPQHF. CDR3 DNA sequence: TGTGCCAGCAGGTCCGTAAATCAGCCCCAGCATTTT.

The chain links TRBV4-3 to TRBJ2-4, with D possibly TRBD1 on 6 matching bases. The length of the CDR3 is 14 residues. Trimming stripped 3 bases from V and 2 bases from J, with 8 bases between. Looked up from germline, CDR1 is LGHNA and CDR2 is YSLEER. CDR3 residues: CASSHRGTKNIQYF. The CDR3 coding sequence is TGCGCCAGCAGCCACAGGGGAACCAAAAACATTCAGTACTTC.

The genes are TRBV6-5 and TRBJ1-1; no firm D call. The CDR3 length is 13 residues. Germline-derived CDR1 and CDR2 are MNHEY and SVGAGI. V gave up 6 bases and J gave up 1 base, with 9 bases separating them. The CDR3 is CASSITQNTEAFF. The CDR3 bases are TGTGCCAGCAGCATCACCCAGAACACTGAAGCTTTCTTT.

The chain combines TRBV6-2 or TRBV6-3 with TRBJ2-2; D gene unclear. The CDR3 is 13 amino acids. CDR1 is MNHEY and CDR2 is SVGEGT in the germline V gene. V was shortened by 2 bases and J by 0 bases, with 1 base between the two germline ends. CDR3 amino acids: CASSYTNTGELFF. The CDR3 DNA is TGTGCCAGCAGTTACACGAACACCGGGGAGCTGTTTTTT.

Concerning this clone itself: Other DNA sequences in the sample encode the same CDR3. CDR3 coding DNA: TGCGCCAGCAGCCAAGATTTCCCAGGACCCTACGAGCAGTACTTC. It codes for CASSQDFPGPYEQYF. V and J are TRBV4-1 and TRBJ2-7; no clear D. Germline V lookup: CDR1 MGHRA, CDR2 YSYEKL. The CDR3 contains 15 residues. Trimming shortened V by 0 bases and J by 2 bases, and 11 bases separated the two germline ends.